The 27 T cell receptor beta chains below come from one sample, sequenced in a study of OX40 agonist ivuxolimab in advanced cancers. The table came from immunoSEQ multiplex PCR; TCRdb's copy has only in-frame clones and leaves some out. In the table there are 60,000 or so clones, around 84% of which are singletons. The input for sequencing was CD4+ or CD8+ T cells sorted from blood, taken in a trial of the OX40 agonist ivuxolimab. All receptors derive from an adult with an advanced solid tumor such as melanoma, head and neck, liver or kidney cancer.

DNA for the CDR3: TGTGCCAGCAGGAGACAGGGGCTCTTGTCCACTGAAGCTTTCTTT. It encodes CASRRQGLLSTEAFF. The gene calls are TRBV6-1 and TRBJ1-1, with 8 bases aligning to TRBD1. The V segment lost 6 bases and the J segment 4 bases; nucleotides outside the gene matches: 10. Germline-derived CDR1 and CDR2 are MNHNS and SASEGT. The CDR3 consists of 15 residues.

This clone was seen a handful of times. The genes are TRBV11-2 and TRBJ2-7; D not certain. Trimming took off 2 bases at V and 3 bases at J, with 14 bases between the two ends. The CDR3 has 15 amino acids. In germline, CDR1 is SGHAT, CDR2 FQNNGV. In DNA form, the CDR3 reads TGTGCCAGCAGCTTAACGCTAGTCCCCCTCTACGAGCAGTACTTC. Translating gives CASSLTLVPLYEQYF.

The chain uses TRBV18 and TRBJ1-1; maybe TRBD1 (6 bases). The V end lost 2 bases, the J end lost 4 bases, and 17 bases lay between the germline ends. The CDR3 totals 16 residues. Germline V CDR1 and CDR2: KGHSH, LQKENI. Here the CDR3 DNA reads TGTGCCAGCTCACCAGAAGGGGGGAAATCTAGCACTGAAGCTTTCTTT. This sequence encodes CASSPEGGKSSTEAFF.

The rearrangement uses TRBV15 and TRBJ2-5, with 8 nucleotides matching TRBD1. Germline V gene data show CDR1 as LNHNV and CDR2 as YYDKDF (reference sequence). This CDR3 contains 13 residues. The J segment lost 0 bases and the V segment lost 9 bases, leaving 3 bases of the junction unmatched. In nucleotides, the CDR3 is TGTGCCACAGAGACAGGGGACCAAGAGACCCAGTACTTC. This sequence encodes CATETGDQETQYF.

J is TRBJ1-5 and V is TRBV7-9; tentatively, D is TRBD1 (5 bases). The CDR3 is made up of 12 amino acids. Germline CDR1 is SEHNR and CDR2 is FQNEAQ (reference sequence). V gave up 7 bases and J gave up 9 bases, with 13 bases separating them. CDR3 loop: CASMGDLGPQHF. CDR3 bases: TGTGCCAGCATGGGGGACCTGGGGCCCCAGCATTTT.

This clone was recorded once. The genes are TRBV5-1 and TRBJ2-7; 7 bases are shared with TRBD2. The germline CDR1 and CDR2 sequences are SGHRS and YFSETQ. V lost 4 bases to trimming and J lost 6 bases; unmatched junction nucleotides: 19. The CDR3 has 17 amino acids. The CDR3: CASSAGLLGREGREQYF. CDR3 bases: TGCGCCAGCAGCGCCGGGCTTCTGGGCAGGGAGGGTCGCGAGCAGTACTTC.

This chain joins TRBV27 and TRBJ2-7; unclear D gene. The germline CDR1 and CDR2 sequences are MNHEY and SMNVEV (reference sequence). This CDR3 region has 13 residues. V was pared by 2 bases and J by 6 bases, with 11 bases between. As DNA, the CDR3 is TGTGCCAGCAGTTTACGCGCCCGTGGCGAGCAGTACTTC. Its translation is CASSLRARGEQYF.

This chain joins TRBV18 and TRBJ2-3; D is possibly TRBD2 (6 bases). The V end lost 0 bases, the J end lost 2 bases, and 9 bases lay between the germline ends. The germline V gene encodes CDR1 KGHSH and CDR2 LQKENI. The length of the CDR3 is 15 residues. In DNA, the CDR3 is TGTGCCAGCTCACCACCGGGAGGATTCACAGATACGCAGTATTTT. This encodes CASSPPGGFTDTQYF.

This clone was detected only a few times. V and J are TRBV4-1 and TRBJ1-5; D uncertain. The CDR3 loop spans 11 amino acids. CDR1 is MGHRA and CDR2 is YSYEKL in the germline V gene. V lost 0 bases and J 6 bases, leaving 0 bases between the germline ends. This CDR3 is CASSQDQPQHF. CDR3 in DNA: TGCGCCAGCAGCCAAGATCAGCCCCAGCATTTT.

The V and J genes are TRBV7-3 and TRBJ2-2; 7 bases map to TRBD2. CDR1 is SGHTA and CDR2 is FQGTGA in the germline V gene. Trimming cost V 2 bases and J 5 bases; bases outside gene matches: 5. The CDR3 is 15 residues long. The CDR3, as DNA: TGTGCCAGCAGCTTAGGGGGAGGGTTTACCGGGGAGCTGTTTTTT. Protein sequence: CASSLGGGFTGELFF.

V and J are TRBV7-9 and TRBJ1-2, with 8 bases that match TRBD1. With 3 bases clipped from V and 8 bases from J, the junction kept 11 bases outside the gene matches. The germline CDR1 and CDR2 sequences are SEHNR and FQNEAQ (reference sequence). The CDR3 has 15 amino acids. CDR3 bases: TGTGCCAGCAGCTTGGGCCCAGGGGGCGCTTACGGCTACACCTTC. Its protein is CASSLGPGGAYGYTF.

The rearrangement links TRBV25-1 to TRBJ2-7; 9 nucleotides align to TRBD1. This CDR3 contains 14 residues. Germline V gives CDR1 MGHDK, CDR2 SYGVNS. V shed 7 bases, J shed 0 bases, and the junction held 4 bases outside the gene matches. CDR3 protein: CASTKTGGSYEQYF. As DNA, the CDR3 is TGTGCCAGCACCAAGACAGGGGGCTCCTACGAGCAGTACTTC.

The V and J genes are TRBV30 and TRBJ2-3; unclear D gene. The CDR3 totals 14 residues. Germline CDR1 GTSNPN, CDR2 SVGIG (reference sequence). V was trimmed by 2 bases and J by 2 bases, leaving 11 bases between them. The CDR3 nucleotides read TGTGCCTGGAGTCCTCACGGGCCCACAGATACGCAGTATTTT. This encodes CAWSPHGPTDTQYF.

This chain links TRBV9 with TRBJ2-3; 12 bases agree with TRBD2. This CDR3 region has 15 residues. Germline V lookup: CDR1 SGDLS, CDR2 YYNGEE. Trimming at V came to 4 bases and at J to 5 bases, leaving 5 bases not matched to a gene. In DNA, the CDR3 is TGTGCCAGCAGCTCGCGGACTAGCGGGGTAGATACGCAGTATTTT. This translates into CASSSRTSGVDTQYF. Complete variable domain (other parts from reference TRBV9 and TRBJ2-3): DSGVTQTPKHLITATGQRVTLRCSPRSGDLSVYWYQQSLDQGLQFLIQYYNGEERAKGNILERFSAQQFPDLHSELNLSSLELGDSALYFCASSSRTSGVDTQYFGPGTRLTVL.

The chain is built from TRBV10-3 and TRBJ2-5, with a weak D call TRBD1 (5 bases). V was pared by 0 bases and J by 2 bases, with 10 bases between. CDR3 length: 15 amino acids. Germline assignment: CDR1 ENHRY and CDR2 SYGVKD. CDR3 in DNA: TGTGCCATCAGTGAGTCTAGGGGATTTCAAGAGACCCAGTACTTC. Amino acids: CAISESRGFQETQYF.

This chain joins TRBV28 and TRBJ1-1; 7 bases align to TRBD1. Germline V gives CDR1 MDHEN, CDR2 SYDVKM. V lost 11 bases to trimming and J lost 1 base; unmatched junction nucleotides: 13. The CDR3 runs to 15 residues. The CDR3: CAGQTTGSENTEAFF. For the CDR3, the DNA is TGTGCCGGACAGACGACAGGGTCTGAGAACACTGAAGCTTTCTTT.

The chain employs TRBV19 and TRBJ2-5, with D possibly matching TRBD1 (5 bases). From germline, CDR1 is LNHDA and CDR2 SQIVND (reference sequence). Between the trimmed V and J ends, which lost 5 bases and 2 bases, there was a span of 12 bases. This CDR3 is 14 amino acids long. CDR3 sequence: CASSDRQIQETQYF. DNA of the CDR3: TGTGCCAGTAGTGACCGACAGATTCAAGAGACCCAGTACTTC.

The chain is built from TRBV7-2 and TRBJ1-1, with D perhaps TRBD1 (6 bases). In germline, CDR1 is SGHTA, CDR2 FQGNSA. Trimming pared 5 bases from V and 2 bases from J, leaving 9 bases between. The CDR3 is made up of 13 amino acids. Here the CDR3 DNA reads TGTGCCAGCAGCCGACAGGAAAACACTGAAGCTTTCTTT. Amino acids: CASSRQENTEAFF.

The rearrangement uses TRBV28 and TRBJ1-1; D perhaps matches TRBD1 (6 bases). The V gene's germline CDR1 is MDHEN and CDR2 SYDVKM. V was trimmed by 6 bases and J by 4 bases, leaving 15 bases between them. This CDR3 comprises 14 residues. The CDR3 here is CASRAQGIRTEAFF. CDR3 DNA: TGTGCCAGCAGGGCTCAGGGGATTCGCACTGAAGCTTTCTTT.

The genes are TRBV28 and TRBJ1-2; D gene ambiguous. The germline gives CDR1 MDHEN, CDR2 SYDVKM. V dropped 1 base and J dropped 1 base, with 7 bases sitting between them. The CDR3 has 14 amino acids. The CDR3 loop is CASSLSTINYGYTF. In DNA, the CDR3 is TGTGCCAGCAGTTTATCTACCATTAACTATGGCTACACCTTC.

The genes are TRBV6-5 and TRBJ2-7; perhaps TRBD1 as D (5 bases). Trimming cost V 0 bases and J 7 bases, with 13 bases left between them. The CDR3 runs to 14 residues. CDR1 MNHEY and CDR2 SVGAGI come from the germline V gene. As DNA, the CDR3 is TGTGCCAGCAGTTACTCGAGTACAGGCTGGGAGCAGTACTTC. Translated, it gives CASSYSSTGWEQYF.

This rearrangement joins TRBV13 to TRBJ2-3; D remains ambiguous. This CDR3 has 13 residues. V was trimmed by 5 bases and J by 5 bases, leaving 11 bases between them. The germline gives CDR1 PRHDT, CDR2 FYEKMQ (reference sequence). Here the CDR3 reads CASSLRSLDTQYF. In DNA, the CDR3 is TGTGCCAGCAGCCTAAGGAGCCTAGATACGCAGTATTTT.

The chain employs TRBV29-1 and TRBJ2-7; D perhaps matches TRBD1 (6 bases). CDR3 length: 13 amino acids. V lost 5 bases and J 9 bases, leaving 20 bases between the germline ends. Germline lookup yields CDR1 SQVTM and CDR2 ANQGSEA. The CDR3 protein is CSVKSIGGLRQYF. In DNA, the CDR3 is TGCAGCGTTAAGTCGATAGGGGGTCTTCGGCAGTACTTC.

V gene TRBV19 combines with J gene TRBJ1-1; no clear D gene. V dropped 5 bases and J dropped 0 bases, with 10 bases sitting between them. The CDR3 spans 14 residues. The germline V gene encodes CDR1 LNHDA and CDR2 SQIVND (reference sequence). CDR3 residues: CASSRSIMNTEAFF. The CDR3 nucleotides read TGTGCCAGTAGTCGATCGATCATGAACACTGAAGCTTTCTTT.

This clone was seen only once. The chain combines TRBV5-4 with TRBJ2-6; D is possibly TRBD1 (6 bases). Trimming removed 0 bases at V and 2 bases at J, with 9 bases between. The CDR3 consists of 16 residues. Germline V gene data show CDR1 as SGHNT and CDR2 as YYREEE (reference sequence). The DNA for the CDR3 is TGTGCCAGCAGCTTGGGCAGGGGAGCTGGGGCCAACGTCCTGACTTTC. It encodes CASSLGRGAGANVLTF.

The chain joins TRBV6-1 to TRBJ2-5; possible D gene TRBD2, 6 bases. CDR1 is MNHNS and CDR2 is SASEGT in the germline V gene. This CDR3 has 12 amino acids. V shed 0 bases and J shed 11 bases, with 10 bases lying between them. DNA of the CDR3: TGTGCCAGCAGTGAAGCGTGGGGGGAGCAGTACTTC. Translated: CASSEAWGEQYF.

V is TRBV7-6 and J is TRBJ2-4; D may be TRBD1 (6 bases). The CDR3 has 16 residues. CDR1 and CDR2 (germline): SGHVS, FNYEAQ. Trimming took 1 base from V and 1 from J, leaving 11 bases between them. The CDR3 sequence is CASSLEGQGAKNIQYF. As DNA, the CDR3 is TGTGCCAGCAGCTTAGAGGGGCAGGGGGCCAAAAACATTCAGTACTTC.